The T cell receptor beta chain described here comes from a study of T cell responses to AZD1222 COVID-19 vaccine. Whole-study findings and limits: A reported finding is that nearly half of spike-specific TCRs target unmutated variant regions.

About this clone itself: Its target is unknown.

The repertoire was sequenced with immunoSEQ multiplex PCR; TCRdb's copy has only in-frame clones and lacks some. The data show approximately 180,000 clones, 90% seen once. The origin of this receptor is an adult in good health. The sample consisted of peripheral blood, taken on day 0 of AZD1222 vaccination.

This CDR3 reads CASSIGGFSPLHF. In DNA form, the CDR3 reads TGTGCCAGTAGTATCGGGGGTTTTTCACCCCTCCACTTT. V is TRBV19 and J is TRBJ1-6; maybe TRBD1 (5 bases). The CDR3 totals 13 residues. Germline V gene data show CDR1 as LNHDA and CDR2 as SQIVND (reference sequence). Trimming shortened V by 3 bases and J by 9 bases, and 9 bases separated the two germline ends.